This T cell receptor (beta chain) was profiled in a study of OX40 agonist ivuxolimab in advanced cancers. The study's findings and limits: CD4+ and CD8+ blood T cells expanded clonally by week 6 at 0.1 to 3.0 mg/kg.

The V gene end was trimmed by 4 bases and the J gene end by 4 bases; junction bases not matched to a gene: 3. CDR1 is MNHEY, CDR2 SVGAGI, per germline. CDR3 length: 14 residues. Method: immunoSEQ multiplex PCR; TCRdb's copy keeps in-frame clones and lacks some. The sample includes more than 20,000 clones, around 75% of them seen just once. Details on this clone: The antigen remains unidentified.

This chain uses TRBV6-5 with TRBJ1-1; 10 bases fit TRBD1. The receptor's source is an adult with an advanced solid tumor such as melanoma, head and neck, liver or kidney cancer. This specimen consisted of CD4+ or CD8+ T cells sorted from blood, obtained in a trial of the OX40 agonist ivuxolimab. The CDR3 region has the DNA TGTGCCAGCAGTTTTGGACAGGGGGGCACTGAAGCTTTCTTT. Translating gives CASSFGQGGTEAFF.